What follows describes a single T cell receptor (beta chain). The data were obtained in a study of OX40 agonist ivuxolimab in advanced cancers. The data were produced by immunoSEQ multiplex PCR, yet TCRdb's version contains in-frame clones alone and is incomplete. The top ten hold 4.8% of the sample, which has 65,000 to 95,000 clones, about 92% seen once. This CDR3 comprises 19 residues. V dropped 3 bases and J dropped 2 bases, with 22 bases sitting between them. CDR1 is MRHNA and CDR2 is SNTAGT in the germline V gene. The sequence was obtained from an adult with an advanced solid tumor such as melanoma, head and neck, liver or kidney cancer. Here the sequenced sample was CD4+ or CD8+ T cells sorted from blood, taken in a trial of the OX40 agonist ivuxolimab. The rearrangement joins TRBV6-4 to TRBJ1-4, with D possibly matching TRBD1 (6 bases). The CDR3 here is CASSEFPDRWASTNEKLFF. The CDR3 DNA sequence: TGTGCCAGCAGTGAGTTTCCCGACAGGTGGGCGAGCACTAATGAAAAACTGTTTTTT.